The rows below give T cell receptor beta chains drawn from one sample of a study of immune evolution from preneoplasia to lung adenocarcinoma. TCRdb's copy holds only in-frame clones and misses some; the assay was immunoSEQ multiplex PCR. The table records about 10,000 clones, 75% to 85% of them present only once. Sequences were obtained from FFPE minimally invasive lung adenocarcinoma tissue. The source is an older person with lung adenocarcinoma. The CDR3 runs from the conserved cysteine through the conserved F or W.

TRBJ2-1 TRBV5-1 CASSLWGQSYNEQFF
TRBJ2-7 TRBV12-5 CASGSARGLADIYEQYF
TRBJ1-2 TRBV29-1 CSVEDLWTGGSGYTF
TRBJ2-3 TRBV7-2 CASGRTSGGVGDTQYF
TRBJ2-7 TRBV6-5 CASSETSGLTEQYF
TRBJ2-5 TRBV27 CASSLSPGRETQYF
TRBJ1-1 TRBV9 CASSPLTEAFF
TRBJ1-5 TRBV7-5 CARSLGESNQPQHF
TRBJ2-5 TRBV7-3 CASSLTGGKETQYF
TRBJ1-2 TRBV29-1 CSVEDRGIHGYTF
TRBJ2-3 TRBV6-5 CASSYSPQRGTDTQYF
TRBJ2-4 TRBV5-1 CASSLSRNIQYF
TRBJ2-7 TRBV20-1 CSALYYEQYF
TRBJ1-2 TRBV25-1 CASSGSQKGGYTF
TRBJ2-7 TRBV6-1 CASSRDGLFEQYF
TRBJ2-6 TRBV7-8 CASSLNAGRGSGANVLTF
TRBJ2-1 TRBV7-8 CASSLGAGWGTPNINEQFF
TRBJ1-1 TRBV6-4 CASSLHRNTEAFF
TRBJ2-5 TRBV5-5 CASRLTETQYF
TRBJ1-1 TRBV10-3 CAISVRGPGNTEAFF
TRBJ1-1 TRBV7-9 CASSLGTEAFF
TRBJ2-6 TRBV5-8 CASSLYIGQGHTGANVLTF
TRBJ2-5 TRBV5-5 CASSLLQETQYF
TRBJ1-4 TRBV6-1 CASSELAEGSEKLFF
TRBJ1-2 TRBV6-1 CASSVRDGTYGYTF
TRBJ1-6 TRBV4-2 CASSQDWTGSSPLHF
TRBJ2-2 TRBV10-1 CASSEGTHHGELFF
TRBJ2-1 TRBV4-2 CASSQPRDRGNEQFF
TRBJ1-2 TRBV11-2 CASSLDLTDYGYTF
TRBJ1-5 TRBV13 CASSRTGFGNQPQHF
TRBJ2-1 TRBV5-1 CASSWGTSGDFSYNEQFF
TRBJ2-3 TRBV6-5 CASSPSEGEADTQYF
TRBJ2-1 TRBV14 CASSQYLETNIFF
TRBJ2-7 TRBV5-1 CASRAAMSEQYF
TRBJ1-1 TRBV18 CASSPPRDSGGATEAFF
TRBJ1-3 TRBV4-1 CASSQAGSQIGNTIYF
TRBJ2-7 TRBV29-1 CSVVGQGFYEQYF
TRBJ1-2 TRBV25-1 CASRGGVRGYTF
TRBJ2-1 TRBV20-1 CSAGATNEQFF
TRBJ2-2 TRBV19 CASSMSEVESGELFF
TRBJ2-6 TRBV12-5 CASQTGLGANVLTF
TRBJ2-3 TRBV28 CASGTLTDTQYF
TRBJ1-1 TRBV10-1 CASSLGQGARSAFF
TRBJ1-4 TRBV19 CASSRLGGPNEKLFF
TRBJ1-2 TRBV5-6 CATARRDGDNYGYTF
TRBJ2-7 TRBV10-1 CASSSRLLDADEQYF